The 14 T cell receptor beta chains below were found in one sample sequenced in a study of CD8+ T cells in alopecia areata. Treatment defined: oral pan-JAK inhibitor, 5-10 mg twice daily. RNA was isolated and reverse transcribed to cDNA, the sequencing template. Using immunoSEQ multiplex PCR, the repertoire was profiled, and TCRdb retains in-frame clones only, with some absent. The table includes 85,000 to 95,000 clones, about 71% detected once. The starting material was CD8+ T cells sorted from blood, obtained at week 44, from a patient treated with tofacitinib. All receptors derive from a human donor with alopecia areata.

Relative to its sample, this clone is medium-sized. Within the sample, other DNA sequences also encode this same CDR3. CDR3 nucleotides: TGTGCCACCAGCAGAGACCGGGGGGGCACAGATACGCAGTATTTT. This sequence encodes CATSRDRGGTDTQYF. This chain joins TRBV15 and TRBJ2-3; TRBD2 matches at 7 bases. Germline V gives CDR1 LNHNV, CDR2 YYDKDF (reference sequence). Trimming took 0 bases from V and 1 from J; bases not matched to a gene: 1. This CDR3 comprises 15 residues. The full variable domain, its missing parts supplied by reference TRBV15 and TRBJ2-3, is DAMVIQNPRYQVTQFGKPVTLSCSQTLNHNVMYWYQQKSSQAPKLLFHYYDKDFNNEADTPDNFQSRRPNTSFCFLDIRSPGLGDTAMYLCATSRDRGGTDTQYFGPGTRLTVL.

This clone was detected once. The chain uses TRBV2 and TRBJ2-7, with a weak D call TRBD1 (7 bases). The V and J ends lost 10 bases and 1 base respectively, with 17 bases between them. The CDR3 loop spans 14 amino acids. Germline V CDR1 and CDR2: SNHLY, FYNNEI. CDR3 loop: CATRRGPQSYEQYF. In nucleotides, the CDR3 is TGTGCCACCAGGAGGGGGCCGCAATCCTACGAGCAGTACTTC.

The chain is built from TRBV4-1 and TRBJ1-1; no firm D call. Trimming left V 4 bases short and J 0 bases short, with 6 bases between. The CDR3 is 13 amino acids. Germline-derived CDR1 and CDR2 are MGHRA and YSYEKL. The CDR3 coding sequence is TGCGCCAGCAGCCGCACCCTGAACACTGAAGCTTTCTTT. Its protein product is CASSRTLNTEAFF.

The chain carries TRBV11-2 and TRBJ2-5; 11 bases fit TRBD2. The germline V gene encodes CDR1 SGHAT and CDR2 FQNNGV. With V trimmed by 5 bases and J by 1 base, 9 bases remained unmatched. CDR3 size: 17 residues. This CDR3 is CASSKELAGDVQETQYF. CDR3 DNA: TGTGCCAGCAGCAAAGAACTAGCGGGGGACGTCCAAGAGACCCAGTACTTC.

The chain has TRBV6-5 and TRBJ2-7; D not certain. Germline V gene lookup returns CDR1 MNHEY and CDR2 SVGAGI. This CDR3 spans 14 amino acids. Trimming took off 6 bases at V and 3 bases at J, with 15 bases between the two ends. CDR3 sequence: CASSPVRSNYEQYF. CDR3 sequence (DNA): TGTGCCAGCAGCCCGGTGAGGTCGAACTACGAGCAGTACTTC.

This sequence joins TRBV29-1 and TRBJ1-2, with D uncertain. In germline, CDR1 is SQVTM, CDR2 ANQGSEA. The V and J ends lost 5 bases and 8 bases respectively, with 15 bases between them. CDR3 length: 12 amino acids. For the CDR3, the DNA is TGCAGCGTTCCCGACCTTTTAGGGGGCTACACCTTC. Translation: CSVPDLLGGYTF.

The CDR3 nucleotides are TGTGCCTGGAGTGTTCTGACAGGCTCTGTAGCTTTCTTT. Encoded protein: CAWSVLTGSVAFF. This rearrangement joins TRBV30 to TRBJ1-1; a weak D match, TRBD1 (6 bases). The CDR3 is 13 residues long. Germline V gene sequence: CDR1 GTSNPN, CDR2 SVGIG (reference sequence). V was trimmed by 0 bases and J by 10 bases, leaving 15 bases between them.

This chain uses TRBV4-1 with TRBJ2-3; 9 bases line up with TRBD2. From germline, CDR1 is MGHRA and CDR2 YSYEKL. CDR3 length equals 16 residues. Trimming at V came to 0 bases and at J to 3 bases, leaving 4 bases not matched to a gene. The CDR3 protein is CASSQDGAGGTDTQYF. The CDR3 DNA reads TGCGCCAGCAGCCAAGATGGGGCGGGGGGGACAGATACGCAGTATTTT.

The chain links TRBV29-1 to TRBJ2-7; the D is unclear. CDR3 length: 12 amino acids. The V and J ends lost 0 bases and 1 base respectively, with 4 bases between them. The germline V gene encodes CDR1 SQVTM and CDR2 ANQGSEA. CDR3 in amino acids: CSVEDSSYEQYF. The CDR3 nucleotides are TGCAGCGTTGAAGATTCGTCCTACGAGCAGTACTTC.

The chain joins TRBV5-5 to TRBJ1-2; 8 nucleotides match TRBD1. This CDR3 is 15 amino acids long. The J segment lost 7 bases and the V segment lost 0 bases, leaving 8 bases of the junction unmatched. Germline loops: CDR1 SGHKS, CDR2 YYEKEE (reference sequence). In nucleotides, the CDR3 is TGTGCCAGCAGCTTGGAGCCTAACAGGGGGATTGGCTACACCTTC. Protein product: CASSLEPNRGIGYTF.

As regards this clone: Only one base separates this from a far larger clonotype, so it likely reflects a read error. The rearrangement joins TRBV5-6 to TRBJ2-6, with D possibly being TRBD2 (5 bases). CDR1 is SGHDT, CDR2 YYEEEE, per germline. V was pared by 4 bases and J by 0 bases, with 11 bases between. The CDR3 covers 16 residues. The CDR3 loop reads CASSQDGSSGANVLTF. CDR3 nucleotide sequence: TGTGCCAGCAGCCAAGATGGGAGCTCTGGGGCCAACGTCCTGACTTTC.

The J gene is TRBJ2-2, the V gene TRBV20-1, with no clear D. The ends were cut back, 2 bases at V and 5 bases at J, with 3 bases in the middle. From germline, CDR1 is DFQATT and CDR2 SNEGSKA (reference sequence). The CDR3 consists of 11 residues. CDR3 coding DNA: TGCAGTGCTAGACTGACCGGGGAGCTGTTTTTT. It is translated as CSARLTGELFF.

This clone was counted a single time. The chain joins TRBV9 to TRBJ1-1; D not resolved. The CDR3 is 13 residues long. The germline CDR1 and CDR2 sequences are SGDLS and YYNGEE. Trimming pared 0 bases from V and 3 bases from J, leaving 6 bases between. The CDR3 loop is CASSVGVHTEAFF. The CDR3 DNA follows: TGTGCCAGCAGCGTAGGGGTCCACACTGAAGCTTTCTTT.

There are a few counts of this clone. This chain joins TRBV6-4 and TRBJ2-1; unclear D gene. The CDR3 runs 13 residues. Trimming left V 3 bases short and J 5 bases short, with 8 bases between. The germline V gene encodes CDR1 MRHNA and CDR2 SNTAGT. CDR3 loop: CASSEGEDNEQFF. Written as DNA, the CDR3 is TGTGCCAGCAGTGAGGGTGAGGACAATGAGCAGTTCTTC.